This passage covers 6 T cell receptor beta chains from one sample sequenced in a study of control samples from healthy donors and cancer patients. The table came from immunoSEQ multiplex PCR; TCRdb's copy has only in-frame clones and leaves some out. The data contain about 130,000 clones, 75% to 95% of them seen just once; the ten biggest clones take up more than 2%. The sequencing input was blood. These receptors were obtained from a man in his late teens or twenties in good health.

This clone was observed a single time. V gene TRBV4-1 combines with J gene TRBJ1-2; 8 bases match TRBD1. The germline gives CDR1 MGHRA, CDR2 YSYEKL. V gave up 0 bases and J gave up 13 bases; unmatched junction bases: 13. The CDR3 consists of 15 residues. For the CDR3, the DNA is TGCGCCAGCAGCCAAGATCAGGGGGCCAATAACCCCGGCACCTTC. Its translation: CASSQDQGANNPGTF.

V is TRBV9 and J is TRBJ2-1; TRBD2 aligns across 9 bases. Germline-derived CDR1 and CDR2 are SGDLS and YYNGEE. The ends lost 2 bases at V and 5 bases at J; junction bases unmatched: 5. This CDR3 has 15 residues. DNA for the CDR3: TGTGCCAGCAGCGTTAGCGGGGGCGACCACAATGAGCAGTTCTTC. This codes for CASSVSGGDHNEQFF. The variable domain in full, completed from reference TRBV9 and TRBJ2-1, reads DSGVTQTPKHLITATGQRVTLRCSPRSGDLSVYWYQQSLDQGLQFLIQYYNGEERAKGNILERFSAQQFPDLHSELNLSSLELGDSALYFCASSVSGGDHNEQFFGPGTRLTVL.

The chain couples TRBV10-3 to TRBJ2-1, with 7 bases aligning to TRBD1. Germline V lookup: CDR1 ENHRY, CDR2 SYGVKD. The CDR3 consists of 15 residues. The V segment lost 4 bases and the J segment 3 bases; nucleotides outside the gene matches: 6. DNA for the CDR3: TGTGCCATCAGTGCCGTTCGACAGGGCTACAATGAGCAGTTCTTC. It encodes CAISAVRQGYNEQFF.

In DNA form, the CDR3 reads TGTGCCAGCAGCCCCCAGCGCCCGGATTTTGGCAACACTGAAGCTTTCTTT. Translation: CASSPQRPDFGNTEAFF. The chain combines TRBV3-1 (or the pseudogene TRBV3-2) with TRBJ1-1; no firm D call. The CDR3 consists of 17 residues. Trimming took 4 bases from V and 2 from J, leaving 20 bases between them. Germline lookup yields CDR1 LGHDT and CDR2 YNNKEL (reference sequence).

The rearrangement uses TRBV19 and TRBJ2-7, with 7 bases aligning to TRBD2. Germline loops: CDR1 LNHDA, CDR2 SQIVND (reference sequence). The CDR3 runs 15 residues. Losses at the gene ends were 0 bases for V and 2 bases for J; bases not matched to a gene: 4. The CDR3 coding sequence is TGTGCCAGTAGTATAGAAGGGAGGGAGGCCTACGAGCAGTACTTC. Its translation: CASSIEGREAYEQYF. Variable domain in full (rest from reference TRBV19 and TRBJ2-7): DGGITQSPKYLFRKEGQNVTLSCEQNLNHDAMYWYRQDPGQGLRLIYYSQIVNDFQKGDIAEGYSVSREKKESFPLTVTSAQKNPTAFYLCASSIEGREAYEQYFGPGTRLTVT.

This sequence joins TRBV11-2 and TRBJ2-5, with TRBD1 matching 7 bases. V shed 4 bases, J shed 2 bases, and the junction held 7 bases outside the gene matches. Germline-derived CDR1 and CDR2 are SGHAT and FQNNGV. CDR3 length: 15 amino acids. CDR3: CASSSGTVLQETQYF. The CDR3 region has the DNA TGTGCCAGCAGCTCAGGGACAGTGTTACAAGAGACCCAGTACTTC.